The clone carrying this TCR beta chain was detected only a few times. The record originates from a study of pediatric ulcerative colitis. Profiling relied on immunoSEQ multiplex PCR, and the TCRdb table lists in-frame clones only, not all of them. The table lists 35,000 to 45,000 clones, roughly 82% of them singletons. Rectal tissue came from one to two pinch biopsies taken at colonoscopy. The sequenced material came from gut tissue. This receptor was taken from a boy aged 5-17 years with severe ulcerative colitis.

The CDR3 reads CAWSGTGSDTQYF. The CDR3 nucleotides are TGTGCCTGGAGTGGCACAGGGTCAGATACGCAGTATTTT. The rearrangement uses TRBV30 and TRBJ2-3; perhaps TRBD1 as D (6 bases). The V end was cut by 1 base, the J end by 4 bases, with 9 bases between. Germline V lookup: CDR1 GTSNPN, CDR2 SVGIG (reference sequence). This CDR3 spans 13 amino acids.